This passage covers 11 T cell receptor beta chains from one sample sequenced in a study of CDR3 diversity in severe acne. TCRdb re-called the PCR reads through MiXCR, storing one row per CDR3 protein. The data hold approximately 97,000 distinct CDR3 sequences, with 51% observed a single time. Input material: blood. Receptor source: a male donor with acne.

This chain connects TRBV11-2 to TRBJ2-7; D is undetermined. The germline V gene has CDR1 SGHAT and CDR2 FQNNGV. V was shortened by 4 bases and J by 3 bases, with 16 bases between the two germline ends. The CDR3 is made up of 15 amino acids. CDR3 sequence reads: CASSSSGLSVYEQYF. Here the CDR3 DNA reads TGTGCCAGCAGCTCCTCGGGCCTCTCCGTCTACGAGCAGTACTTC.

The chain recombines TRBV13 with TRBJ1-2; 8 bases align to TRBD1. V dropped 1 base and J dropped 2; count of bases not matched to a gene: 9. The V gene's germline CDR1 is PRHDT and CDR2 FYEKMQ (reference sequence). The CDR3 contains 17 residues. In nucleotides, the CDR3 is TGTGCCAGCAGCTTAGTATTGGCCACAGGGGGGAACTATGGCTACACCTTC. Translating gives CASSLVLATGGNYGYTF. Drawing the rest from reference TRBV13 and TRBJ1-2, the complete variable domain is AAGVIQSPRHLIKEKRETATLKCYPIPRHDTVYWYQQGPGQDPQFLISFYEKMQSDKGSIPDRFSAQQFSDYHSELNMSSLELGDSALYFCASSLVLATGGNYGYTFGSGTRLTVV.

This clonotype was observed a few times. The V and J genes are TRBV5-1 and TRBJ1-4; 8 bases fit TRBD1. Losses at the gene ends were 4 bases for V and 4 bases for J; bases not matched to a gene: 3. CDR1 and CDR2 (germline): SGHRS, YFSETQ. CDR3 size: 14 residues. CDR3 sequence: CASSPGQGNEKLFF. The CDR3 DNA follows: TGCGCCAGCAGCCCCGGACAGGGTAATGAAAAACTGTTTTTT. Full variable domain (outside the CDR3, taken from reference TRBV5-1 and TRBJ1-4): KAGVTQTPRYLIKTRGQQVTLSCSPISGHRSVSWYQQTPGQGLQFLFEYFSETQRNKGNFPGRFSGRQFSNSRSEMNVSTLELGDSALYLCASSPGQGNEKLFFGSGTQLSVL.

By share, this clonotype counts as medium-sized. The genes are TRBV10-2 and TRBJ2-7; maybe TRBD2 (5 bases). Per the germline V gene, CDR1 is WSHSY and CDR2 is SAAADI. CDR3 size: 14 residues. V was cut by 4 bases and J by 7 bases, with 17 bases left in between. The CDR3: CASSGQRSSGEQYF. The CDR3 DNA reads as TGCGCCAGCAGTGGCCAGCGATCATCGGGGGAGCAGTACTTC.

Remarks on this clonotype: A read error may be the cause here, since a much bigger clone is one base away. The V call is TRBV19, the J call TRBJ2-1, with TRBD2 matching 7 bases. V was pared by 7 bases and J by 8 bases, with 20 bases of the junction left unmatched. This CDR3 is 17 amino acids long. Per germline, CDR1 LNHDA and CDR2 SQIVND (reference sequence). The CDR3 region has the DNA TGTGCCAGTACCGTTAGCGGGTGGGGAGGAGTATTTTATGAGCAGTTCTTC. Translated, it gives CASTVSGWGGVFYEQFF.

This clonotype occurred a few times. The V call is TRBV10-3, the J call TRBJ2-5; TRBD2 matches at 7 bases. Germline CDR1 and CDR2: ENHRY and SYGVKD. The CDR3 length is 15 residues. Trimming cost V 2 bases and J 5 bases; bases outside gene matches: 8. The CDR3 here is CAISEGGELRETQYF. The CDR3 bases are TGTGCCATCAGTGAGGGGGGGGAGTTGCGGGAGACCCAGTACTTC.

V usage is TRBV20-1 and J usage is TRBJ1-2; D is unclear. Germline V gives CDR1 DFQATT, CDR2 SNEGSKA (reference sequence). V was clipped by 5 bases and J by 12 bases, with 13 bases between them. The CDR3 covers 10 residues. CDR3 residues: CSAQHSGNTF. The CDR3 bases are TGCAGTGCTCAACACTCTGGAAACACCTTC.

This chain connects TRBV27 to TRBJ2-7; 9 bases are a match to TRBD2. The CDR3 runs to 15 residues. Looked up from germline, CDR1 is MNHEY and CDR2 is SMNVEV (reference sequence). With V trimmed by 6 bases and J by 4 bases, 10 bases remained unmatched. The CDR3 protein is CASSGVGSGRYEQYV. For the CDR3, the DNA is TGTGCCAGCAGCGGAGTGGGGAGCGGGAGGTACGAGCAGTACGTC.

This clonotype was counted ten times or more. The chain is built from TRBV5-6 and TRBJ2-7, with D hard to call. Germline V gene data show CDR1 as SGHDT and CDR2 as YYEEEE. V lost 0 bases to trimming and J lost 2 bases, with 12 bases between them. This CDR3 has 15 residues. CDR3 coding DNA: TGTGCCAGCAGCTTGGCGGGCCAACCCACCTACGAGCAGTACTTC. Its protein is CASSLAGQPTYEQYF.

This clonotype was counted a few times. The chain links TRBV9 to TRBJ2-1, with D possibly TRBD1 on 5 matching bases. Germline loops: CDR1 SGDLS, CDR2 YYNGEE. The V end lost 4 bases, the J end lost 9 bases, and 17 bases lay between the germline ends. The length of the CDR3 is 14 residues. This chain's CDR3 is CASSQEWGRGEQFF. CDR3 DNA: TGTGCCAGCAGCCAAGAGTGGGGAAGGGGTGAGCAGTTCTTC.

The gene calls are TRBV5-1 and TRBJ2-7, with 10 positions matching TRBD2. V dropped 5 bases and J dropped 7; count of bases not matched to a gene: 12. CDR1 and CDR2 from the germline V gene are SGHRS and YFSETQ. This CDR3 spans 15 amino acids. CDR3 region: CASRTEPGLALEQYF. CDR3 nucleotides: TGCGCCAGCAGAACGGAGCCGGGACTAGCGCTAGAGCAGTACTTC.